Listed below are T cell receptor beta chains from one sample, sequenced in a study of T-cell reconstitution after alpha-beta-depleted transplantation in children. MiXCR, run by TCRdb on the PCR reads, gives a single entry per CDR3 protein. Of 500,000 to 750,000 distinct CDR3 sequences in the sample, approximately 30% are singletons; the top ten hold less than 40%. The specimen comprised PBMCs, sampled before TCRalphabeta/CD19-depleted stem cell transplant. These TCRs come from a boy younger than two with Wiskott-Aldrich syndrome, due to receive a stem cell transplant. CDR3s include the opening cysteine and the closing phenylalanine or tryptophan. A D gene is named only where the DNA matches it firmly. Expanded clones get a size class; other rows say once, few or many, or leave the size out.

j_call clone_size d_call cdr3_length v_call cdr3_nt cdr3_aa
TRBJ2-1 few TRBD2 14 TRBV11-3 TGTGCCAGCAGCTTAGGGCAGCGGGGCCCTGAGCAGTTCTTC CASSLGQRGPEQFF
TRBJ1-2 NA TRBD1 17 TRBV3-1 TGTGCCAGCAGCCAAGATCCGGGACAGGGGGCGCTGAGAGGCTACACCTTC CASSQDPGQGALRGYTF
TRBJ2-3 few NA 13 TRBV7-9 TGTGCCAGCAGCCCAAGTGAGATGGATACGCAGTATTTT CASSPSEMDTQYF
TRBJ2-2 NA TRBD2 18 TRBV5-1 TGCGCCAGCAGCTTTGGGACTAGCGGGAGAAGGGAGACCGGGGAGCTGTTTTTT CASSFGTSGRRETGELFF
TRBJ2-6 NA NA 20 TRBV21-1 TGTGCCAGCAGCAACGAGCCCAGGCAGGGGCCCAGCTCTGGGGCCAACGTCCTGACTTTC CASSNEPRQGPSSGANVLTF
TRBJ2-7 NA TRBD2 15 TRBV27 TGTGCCAGCAGTTTACGCGGGACTAGCGTAAACGAGCAGTACTTC CASSLRGTSVNEQYF
TRBJ1-1 NA TRBD1 12 TRBV20-1 TGCAGTGCTAGAGTACAGGGGGCTGAAGCTTTCTTT CSARVQGAEAFF
TRBJ2-7 NA TRBD2 15 TRBV27 TGTGCCAGCAGTTTAAGAAGCGGGATTAAGGGCGAGCAGTACTTC CASSLRSGIKGEQYF
TRBJ2-5 NA TRBD1 11 TRBV20-1 TGCAGTGCTACGACAGGGGCCTCCATGGACTTC CSATTGASMDF
TRBJ2-5 few TRBD2 18 TRBV4-2 TGTGCCAGCAGCCAAGACGGGGGGACTAGCGGGATCGAAGAGACCCAGTACTTC CASSQDGGTSGIEETQYF
TRBJ2-5 NA NA 11 TRBV29-1 TGCAGCGGAGACAGAGGGCAGACCCAGTACTTC CSGDRGQTQYF
TRBJ2-5 NA NA 13 TRBV20-1 TGCAGTGCTAGGGGACCGAACCAAGAGACCCAGTACTTC CSARGPNQETQYF
TRBJ2-5 NA NA 12 TRBV7-8 TGTGCCAGCAGCGCCGTATCGGGGACCCAGTACTTC CASSAVSGTQYF
TRBJ2-5 few NA 12 TRBV7-9 TGTGCCAGCAGCTTAGTAATGGAGACCCAGTACTTC CASSLVMETQYF
TRBJ2-3 NA TRBD2 14 TRBV29-1 TGCAGCGTTTTTAGCGGGAGGATTGCAGATACGCAGTATTTT CSVFSGRIADTQYF
TRBJ1-1 NA NA 15 TRBV5-1 TGCGCCAGCAGCTTGTTCTGGGGGCCTGGCACTGAAGCTTTCTTT CASSLFWGPGTEAFF
TRBJ2-1 many TRBD2 15 TRBV5-6 TGTGCCAGCAGCACGGCTAGCGGGAGTTACAATGAGCAGTTCTTC CASSTASGSYNEQFF
TRBJ2-1 NA NA 13 TRBV7-7 TGTGCCAGCAGCGTAGGACAGCTCAATGAGCAGTTCTTC CASSVGQLNEQFF
TRBJ2-7 NA TRBD2 13 TRBV20-1 TGCAGTGCTGAGTCTAGCGGAACCTACGAGCAGTACTTC CSAESSGTYEQYF
TRBJ1-2 few NA 15 TRBV27 TGTGCCAGCAGTTTATTCCAGGGTACTGGCTATGGCTACACCTTC CASSLFQGTGYGYTF